This T cell receptor (beta chain) was obtained from a study of T cells in Graves' hyperthyroidism and ophthalmopathy. This clonotype was counted ten times or more. RNA transcripts provided the source from which TCR beta CDR3 regions were amplified. The TCR CDR3 was amplified in a first-round RT-PCR using the HTBI primer set. In TCRdb, the multiplex PCR reads were re-called with MiXCR into one record per CDR3 protein. Among some 350,000 distinct CDR3 sequences listed, about an eighth were seen once. Among ophthalmopathy patients, the Clinical Activity Score reached at least 3, the NOSPECS grade reached at least 4, and duration remained under 3 months. Exclusion of a patient resulted from uncontrolled infection, other autoimmune disease, pregnancy or lactation. Between the trimmed V and J ends, which lost 4 bases and 1 base, there was a span of 7 bases. Looked up from germline, CDR1 is SQVTM and CDR2 is ANQGSEA. The CDR3 is 12 amino acids.

This chain joins TRBV29-1 and TRBJ1-1; no definite D call. This TCR was recovered from a woman in her forties with Graves' ophthalmopathy. What was sequenced was blood. The CDR3 spells CSVGDKNTEAFF. DNA for the CDR3: TGCAGCGTTGGTGACAAGAACACTGAAGCTTTCTTT.